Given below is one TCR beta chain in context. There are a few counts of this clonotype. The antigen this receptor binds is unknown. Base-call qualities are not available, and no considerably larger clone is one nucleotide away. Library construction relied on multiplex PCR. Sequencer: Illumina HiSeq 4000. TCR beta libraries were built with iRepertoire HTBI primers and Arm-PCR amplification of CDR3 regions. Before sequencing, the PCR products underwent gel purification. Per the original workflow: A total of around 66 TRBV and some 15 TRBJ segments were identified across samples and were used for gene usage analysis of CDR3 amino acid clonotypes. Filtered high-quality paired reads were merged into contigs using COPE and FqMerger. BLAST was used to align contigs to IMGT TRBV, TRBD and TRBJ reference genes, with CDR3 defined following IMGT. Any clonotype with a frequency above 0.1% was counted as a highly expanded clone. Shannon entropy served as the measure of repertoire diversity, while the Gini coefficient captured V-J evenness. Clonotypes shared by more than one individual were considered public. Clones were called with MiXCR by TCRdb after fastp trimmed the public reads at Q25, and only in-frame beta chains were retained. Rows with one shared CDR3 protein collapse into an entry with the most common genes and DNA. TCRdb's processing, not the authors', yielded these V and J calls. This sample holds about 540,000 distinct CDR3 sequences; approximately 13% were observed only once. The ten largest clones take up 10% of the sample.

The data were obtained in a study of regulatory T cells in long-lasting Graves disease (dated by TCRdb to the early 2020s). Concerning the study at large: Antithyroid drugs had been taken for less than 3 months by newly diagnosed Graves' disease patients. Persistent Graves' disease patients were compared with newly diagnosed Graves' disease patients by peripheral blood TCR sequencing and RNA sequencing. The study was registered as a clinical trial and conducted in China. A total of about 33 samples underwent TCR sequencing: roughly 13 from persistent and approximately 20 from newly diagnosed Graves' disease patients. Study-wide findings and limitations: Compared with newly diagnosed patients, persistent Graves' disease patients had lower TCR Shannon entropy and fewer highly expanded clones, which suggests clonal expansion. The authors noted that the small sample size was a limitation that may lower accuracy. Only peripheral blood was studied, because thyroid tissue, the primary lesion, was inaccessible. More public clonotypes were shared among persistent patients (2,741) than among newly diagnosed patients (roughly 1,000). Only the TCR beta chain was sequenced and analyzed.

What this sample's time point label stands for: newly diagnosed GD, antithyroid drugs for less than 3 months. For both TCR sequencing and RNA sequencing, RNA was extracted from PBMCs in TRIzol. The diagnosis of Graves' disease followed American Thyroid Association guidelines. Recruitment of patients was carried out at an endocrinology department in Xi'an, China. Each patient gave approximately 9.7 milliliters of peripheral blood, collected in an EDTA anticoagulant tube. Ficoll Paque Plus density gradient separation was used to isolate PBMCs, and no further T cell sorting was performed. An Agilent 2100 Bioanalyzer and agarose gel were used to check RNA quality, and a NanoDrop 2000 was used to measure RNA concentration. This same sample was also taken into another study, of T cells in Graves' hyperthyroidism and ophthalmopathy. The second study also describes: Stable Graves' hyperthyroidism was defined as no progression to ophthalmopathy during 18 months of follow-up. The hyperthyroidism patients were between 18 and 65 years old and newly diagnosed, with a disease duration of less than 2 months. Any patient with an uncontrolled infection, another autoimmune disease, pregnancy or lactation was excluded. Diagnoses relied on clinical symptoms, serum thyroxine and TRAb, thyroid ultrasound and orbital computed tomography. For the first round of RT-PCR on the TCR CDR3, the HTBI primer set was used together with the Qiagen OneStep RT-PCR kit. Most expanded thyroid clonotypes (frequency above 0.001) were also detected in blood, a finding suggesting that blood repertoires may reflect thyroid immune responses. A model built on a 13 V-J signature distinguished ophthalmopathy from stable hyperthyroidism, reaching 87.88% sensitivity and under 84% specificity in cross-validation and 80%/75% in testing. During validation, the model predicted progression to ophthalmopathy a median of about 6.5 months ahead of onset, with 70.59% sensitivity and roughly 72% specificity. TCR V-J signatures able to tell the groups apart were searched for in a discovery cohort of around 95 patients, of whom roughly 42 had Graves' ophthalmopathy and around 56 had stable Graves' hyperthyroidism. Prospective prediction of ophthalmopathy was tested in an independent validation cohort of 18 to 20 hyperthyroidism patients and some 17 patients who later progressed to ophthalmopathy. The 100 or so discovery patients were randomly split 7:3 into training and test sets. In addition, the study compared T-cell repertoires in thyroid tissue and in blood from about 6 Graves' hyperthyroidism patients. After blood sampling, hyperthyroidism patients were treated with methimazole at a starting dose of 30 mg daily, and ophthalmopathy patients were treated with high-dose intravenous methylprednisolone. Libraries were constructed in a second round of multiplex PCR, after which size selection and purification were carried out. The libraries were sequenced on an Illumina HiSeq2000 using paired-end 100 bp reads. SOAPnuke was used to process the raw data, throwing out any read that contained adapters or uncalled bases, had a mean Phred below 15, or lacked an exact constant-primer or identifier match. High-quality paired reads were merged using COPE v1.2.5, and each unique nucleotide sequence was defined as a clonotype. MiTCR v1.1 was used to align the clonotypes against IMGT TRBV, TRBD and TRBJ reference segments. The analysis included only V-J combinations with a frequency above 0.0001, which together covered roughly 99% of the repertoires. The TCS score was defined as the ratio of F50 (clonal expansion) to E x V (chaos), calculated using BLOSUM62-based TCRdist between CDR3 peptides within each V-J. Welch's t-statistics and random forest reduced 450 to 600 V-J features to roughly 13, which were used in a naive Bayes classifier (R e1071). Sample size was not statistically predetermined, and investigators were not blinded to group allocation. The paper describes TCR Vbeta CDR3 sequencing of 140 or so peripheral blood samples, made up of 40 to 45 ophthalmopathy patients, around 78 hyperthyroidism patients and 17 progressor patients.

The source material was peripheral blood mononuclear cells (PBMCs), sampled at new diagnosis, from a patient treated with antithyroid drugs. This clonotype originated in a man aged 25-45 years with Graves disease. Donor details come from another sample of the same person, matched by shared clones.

The CDR3 is CASSLVGLAGVPETQYF. The sequenced DNA is TGCGCCAGCAGCTTGGTCGGACTAGCGGGAGTCCCAGAGACCCAGTACTTC. Recombination joined TRBV5-1 with TRBJ2-5; 13 bases in the junction line up with TRBD2. Based on the germline V gene, the CDR1 and CDR2 sequences are SGHRS and YFSETQ. CDR3 length: 17 amino acids, cysteine to phenylalanine. Only the CDR3 region is kept as DNA, spanning 51 bases read in frame from base 1. V loses 0 bases at its end and J loses 4 bases; junction bases beyond the gene matches: 6. Joined to the reference TRBV5-1 and TRBJ2-5 proteins, this CDR3 gives the full variable domain: KAGVTQTPRYLIKTRGQQVTLSCSPISGHRSVSWYQQTPGQGLQFLFEYFSETQRNKGNFPGRFSGRQFSNSRSEMNVSTLELGDSALYLCASSLVGLAGVPETQYFGPGTRLLVL.